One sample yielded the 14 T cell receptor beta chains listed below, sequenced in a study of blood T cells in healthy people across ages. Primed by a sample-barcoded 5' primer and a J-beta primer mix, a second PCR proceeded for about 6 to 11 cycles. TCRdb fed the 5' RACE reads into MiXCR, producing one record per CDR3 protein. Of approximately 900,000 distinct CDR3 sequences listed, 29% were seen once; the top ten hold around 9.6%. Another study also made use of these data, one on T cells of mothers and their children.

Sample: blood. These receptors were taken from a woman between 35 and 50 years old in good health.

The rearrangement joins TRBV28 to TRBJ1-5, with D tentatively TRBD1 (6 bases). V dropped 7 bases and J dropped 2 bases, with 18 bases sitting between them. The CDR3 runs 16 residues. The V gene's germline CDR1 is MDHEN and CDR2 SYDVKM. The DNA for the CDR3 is TGTGCCAGCACCCGACCGAGCAGGGGTCGCAATCAGCCCCAGCATTTT. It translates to CASTRPSRGRNQPQHF.

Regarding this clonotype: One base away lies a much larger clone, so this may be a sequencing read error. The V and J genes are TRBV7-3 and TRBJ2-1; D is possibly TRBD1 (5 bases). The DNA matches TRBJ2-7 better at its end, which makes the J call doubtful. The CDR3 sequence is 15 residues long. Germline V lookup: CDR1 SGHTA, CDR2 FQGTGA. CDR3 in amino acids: CASSLQGSGYNEQYF. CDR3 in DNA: TGTGCCAGCAGCTTACAGGGATCCGGGTACAATGAGCAGTACTTC.

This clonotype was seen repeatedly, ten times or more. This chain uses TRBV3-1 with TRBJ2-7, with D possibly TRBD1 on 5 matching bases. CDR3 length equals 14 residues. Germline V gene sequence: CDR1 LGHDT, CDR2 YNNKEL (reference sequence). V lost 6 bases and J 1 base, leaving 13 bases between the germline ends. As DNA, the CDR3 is TGTGCCAGCAGTTCCCCAGGGCTATCCTACGAGCAGTACTTC. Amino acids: CASSSPGLSYEQYF.

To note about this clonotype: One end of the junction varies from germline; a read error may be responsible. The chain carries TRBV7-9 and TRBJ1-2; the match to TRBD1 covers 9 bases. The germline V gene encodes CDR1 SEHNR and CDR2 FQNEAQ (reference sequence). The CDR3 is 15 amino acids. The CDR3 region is CTSSWTPTGGNGYTF. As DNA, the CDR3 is TGTACCAGCAGCTGGACCCCGACAGGGGGGAATGGCTACACCTTC. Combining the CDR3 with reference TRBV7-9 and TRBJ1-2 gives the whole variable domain DTGVSQNPRHKITKRGQNVTFRCDPISEHNRLYWYRQTLGQGPEFLTYFQNEAQLEKSRLLSDRFSAERPKGSFSTLEIQRTEQGDSAMYLCTSSWTPTGGNGYTFGSGTRLTVV.

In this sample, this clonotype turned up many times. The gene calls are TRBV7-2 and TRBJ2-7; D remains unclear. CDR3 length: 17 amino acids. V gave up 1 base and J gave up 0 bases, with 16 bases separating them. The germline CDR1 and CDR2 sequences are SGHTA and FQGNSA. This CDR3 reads CASSLVALSSSSYEQYF. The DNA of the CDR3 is TGTGCCAGCAGCTTAGTAGCCCTTTCCTCAAGCTCCTACGAGCAGTACTTC.

CDR3 sequence: CASSVASPNSPLHF. The CDR3 DNA sequence: TGTGCCAGCAGTGTCGCTAGCCCTAATTCACCCCTCCACTTT. The V gene is TRBV2, the J gene TRBJ1-6; unclear D gene. The germline gives CDR1 SNHLY, CDR2 FYNNEI. This CDR3 region has 14 residues. V dropped 4 bases and J dropped 6 bases, with 10 bases sitting between them. Using reference TRBV2 and TRBJ1-6 for the parts outside the CDR3, the full variable domain is EPEVTQTPSHQVTQMGQEVILRCVPISNHLYFYWYRQILGQKVEFLVSFYNNEISEKSEIFDDQFSVERPDGSNFTLKIRSTKLEDSAMYFCASSVASPNSPLHFGNGTRLTVT.

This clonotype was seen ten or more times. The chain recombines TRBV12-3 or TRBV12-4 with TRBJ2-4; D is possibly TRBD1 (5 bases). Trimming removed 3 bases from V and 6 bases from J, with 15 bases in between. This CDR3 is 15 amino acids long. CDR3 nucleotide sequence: TGTGCCAGCAGTTTGGCAAGGGGCGGCGGAAACATTCAGTACTTC. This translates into CASSLARGGGNIQYF.

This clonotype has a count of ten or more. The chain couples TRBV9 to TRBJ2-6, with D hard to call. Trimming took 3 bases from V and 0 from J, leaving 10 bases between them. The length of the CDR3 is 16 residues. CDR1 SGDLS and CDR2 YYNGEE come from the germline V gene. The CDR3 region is CASSADGFSGANVLTF. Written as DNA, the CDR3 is TGTGCCAGCAGCGCGGACGGGTTCTCTGGGGCCAACGTCCTGACTTTC.

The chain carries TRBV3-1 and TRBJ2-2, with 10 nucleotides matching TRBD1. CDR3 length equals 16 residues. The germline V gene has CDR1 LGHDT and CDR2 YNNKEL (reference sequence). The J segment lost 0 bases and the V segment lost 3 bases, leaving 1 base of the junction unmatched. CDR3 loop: CASSQTGGANTGELFF. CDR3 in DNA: TGTGCCAGCAGCCAGACAGGGGGCGCGAACACCGGGGAGCTGTTTTTT.

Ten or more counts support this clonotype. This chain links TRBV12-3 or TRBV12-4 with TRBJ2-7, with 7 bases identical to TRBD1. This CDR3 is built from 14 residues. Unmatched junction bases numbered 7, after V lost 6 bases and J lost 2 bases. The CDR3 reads CASSRSQGAYEQYF. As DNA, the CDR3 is TGTGCCAGCAGCCGGAGTCAGGGGGCCTACGAGCAGTACTTC.

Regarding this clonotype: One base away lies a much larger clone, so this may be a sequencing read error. The CDR3 coding sequence is TGTACCATCAGTGAAGCCGATACGCAGTATTTT. Amino acids: CTISEADTQYF. The chain combines TRBV10-3 with TRBJ2-3, with D unclear. The CDR3 covers 11 residues. CDR1 is ENHRY, CDR2 SYGVKD, per germline.

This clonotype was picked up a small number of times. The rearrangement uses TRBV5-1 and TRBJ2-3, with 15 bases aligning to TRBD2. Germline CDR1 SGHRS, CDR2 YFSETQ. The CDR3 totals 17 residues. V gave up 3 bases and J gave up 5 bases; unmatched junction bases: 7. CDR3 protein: CASSYYGLAGGKDTQYF. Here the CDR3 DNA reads TGCGCCAGCAGCTACTACGGACTAGCGGGGGGGAAAGATACGCAGTATTTT.

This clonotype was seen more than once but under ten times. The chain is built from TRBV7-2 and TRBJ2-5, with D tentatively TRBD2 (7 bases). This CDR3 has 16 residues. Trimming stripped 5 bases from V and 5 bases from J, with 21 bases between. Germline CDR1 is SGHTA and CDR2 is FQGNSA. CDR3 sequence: CASSPSEGGARETQYF. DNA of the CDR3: TGTGCCAGCAGCCCATCCGAAGGGGGGGCGCGGGAGACCCAGTACTTC.

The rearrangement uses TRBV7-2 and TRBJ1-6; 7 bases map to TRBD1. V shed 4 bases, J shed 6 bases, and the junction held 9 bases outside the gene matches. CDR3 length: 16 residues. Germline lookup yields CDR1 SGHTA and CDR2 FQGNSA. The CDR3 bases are TGTGCCAGCAGCTCTCGTAAACAGGGGCCTAATTCACCCCTCCACTTT. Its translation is CASSSRKQGPNSPLHF. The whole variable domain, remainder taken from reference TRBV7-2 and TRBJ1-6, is GAGVSQSPSNKVTEKGKDVELRCDPISGHTALYWYRQSLGQGLEFLIYFQGNSAPDKSGLPSDRFSAERTGGSVSTLTIQRTQQEDSAVYLCASSSRKQGPNSPLHFGNGTRLTVT.